Included here is one T cell receptor (beta chain) sequence, with context. Different DNA sequences within this sample yield the same CDR3. The sample comes from a study of blood T cell repertoires in COVID-19. At the level of the study: Acute and convalescent COVID-19 samples came from the United States, Italy and Spain. The analysed material was cDNA or gDNA that came from T cells, B-cell-depleted T cells, or PBMCs.

Per the original methods: Reference gene primer amplification gave nucleated cell count estimates. Produced via immunoSEQ multiplex PCR; TCRdb's table is partial and in-frame only. The V and J calls and clone size were taken over from that table, and D and trimming were inferred from the DNA. Counted here are roughly 250,000 clones, approximately 83% occurring once; the ten biggest clones make up 2.5% to 3.5%. Germline values: CDR1 LGHDT, CDR2 YNNKEL (reference sequence). V dropped 1 base and J dropped 1; count of bases not matched to a gene: 0. The CDR3 runs to 16 residues. The sample taken for sequencing was PBMCs or T cells enriched from blood (not recorded which). The V call is TRBV3-1 (or the pseudogene TRBV3-2), the J call TRBJ2-1; 11 bases are a match to TRBD2. The TCR sequence derives from a woman aged 40 to 50 with acute COVID-19. CDR3 in amino acids: CASSQGTSGSYNEQFF. DNA of the CDR3: TGTGCCAGCAGCCAAGGGACTAGCGGGTCCTACAATGAGCAGTTCTTC.